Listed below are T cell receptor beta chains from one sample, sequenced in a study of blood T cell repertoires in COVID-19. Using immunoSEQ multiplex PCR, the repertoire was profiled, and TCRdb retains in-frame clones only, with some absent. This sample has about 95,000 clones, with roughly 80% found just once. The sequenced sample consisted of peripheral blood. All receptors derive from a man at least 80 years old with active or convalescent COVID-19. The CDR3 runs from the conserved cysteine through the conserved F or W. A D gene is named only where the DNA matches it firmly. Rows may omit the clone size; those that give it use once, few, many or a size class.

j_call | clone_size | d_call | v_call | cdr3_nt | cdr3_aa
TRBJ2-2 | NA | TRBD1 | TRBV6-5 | TGTGCCAGCAGGCGTGGACAGGGGTCCGGGGAGCTGTTTTTT | CASRRGQGSGELFF
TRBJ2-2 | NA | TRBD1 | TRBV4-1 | TGCGCCAGCAGCCAAGGACAGGGGGATGTCACCGGGGAGCTGTTTTTT | CASSQGQGDVTGELFF
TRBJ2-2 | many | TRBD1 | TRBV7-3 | TGTGCCAGCAGAGATCGACAGGGGGGAAACACCGGGGAGCTGTTTTTT | CASRDRQGGNTGELFF
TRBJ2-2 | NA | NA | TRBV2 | TGTGCCAGCAGTGTTATAGGGGGTAACACCGGGGAGCTGTTTTTT | CASSVIGGNTGELFF
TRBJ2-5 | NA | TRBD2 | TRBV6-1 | TGTGCCAGCAGTGCGGGACTAGCGGGGAACCAAGAGACCCAGTACTTC | CASSAGLAGNQETQYF
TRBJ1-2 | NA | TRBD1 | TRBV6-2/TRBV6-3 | TGTGCCAGCATCCCCCGGGACAGGGGCTCCCCTAACTATGGCTACACCTTC | CASIPRDRGSPNYGYTF
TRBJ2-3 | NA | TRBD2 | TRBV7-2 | TGTGCCAGCAGCTTATCCCCTAGCGGGAGCACAGATACGCAGTATTTT | CASSLSPSGSTDTQYF
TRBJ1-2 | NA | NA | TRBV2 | TGTGCCAGCAGTGGTGATGGACTGAGGGGCTACACCTTC | CASSGDGLRGYTF
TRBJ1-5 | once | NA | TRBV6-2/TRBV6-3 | TGTGCCAGCAGTTACAGGGGCTCGCGCAATCAGCCCCAGCATTTT | CASSYRGSRNQPQHF
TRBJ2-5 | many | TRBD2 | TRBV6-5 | TGTGCCAGCAGTTACGAACCGGGACTAGCTCGGGAGACCCAGTACTTC | CASSYEPGLARETQYF
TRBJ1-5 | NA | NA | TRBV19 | TGTGCCACTCACTCTGAGGGAGACTATCAGCCCCAGCATTTT | CATHSEGDYQPQHF
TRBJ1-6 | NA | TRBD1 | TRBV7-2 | TGTGCCAGCAGCCCCGCGGGACAGGGGTTTTCACCCCTCCACTTT | CASSPAGQGFSPLHF
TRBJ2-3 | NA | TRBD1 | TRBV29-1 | TGCAGCGCCGAAACCGGGACAGCGACAGATACGCAGTATTTT | CSAETGTATDTQYF
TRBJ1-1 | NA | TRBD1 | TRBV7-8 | TGTGCCAGCAGCGCGGACAGGTACACTGAAGCTTTCTTT | CASSADRYTEAFF
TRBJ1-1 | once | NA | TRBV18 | TGTGCCAGCTCACCTCCGGGTAAACTTGAAGCTTTCTTT | CASSPPGKLEAFF
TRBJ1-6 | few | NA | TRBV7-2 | TGTGCCAGCAGCCCGACTGTCAGGGGTCGTAATTCACCCCTCCACTTT | CASSPTVRGRNSPLHF
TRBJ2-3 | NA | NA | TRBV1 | TGCACCAGCAGCCAAGATCGGGGCGGGGTACACACAGATACGCAGTATTTT | CTSSQDRGGVHTDTQYF
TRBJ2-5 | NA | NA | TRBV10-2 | TGCGCCAGCGGCGGTTTGACCCTCCAAGAGACCCAGTACTTC | CASGGLTLQETQYF
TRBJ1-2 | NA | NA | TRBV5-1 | TGCGCCAGCATCGGTACAGACTATGGCTACACCTTC | CASIGTDYGYTF
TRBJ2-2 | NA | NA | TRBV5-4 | TGTGCCAGCAGCTTGGTTAAGGGGACCGGGGAGCTGTTTTTT | CASSLVKGTGELFF
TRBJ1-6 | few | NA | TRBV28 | TGTGCCAGCAGAGGGGGGAGGGGGAATTCACCCCTCCACTTT | CASRGGRGNSPLHF
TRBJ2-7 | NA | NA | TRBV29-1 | TGCAGCGTTGATGGGGGGTCCTACGAGCAGTACTTC | CSVDGGSYEQYF
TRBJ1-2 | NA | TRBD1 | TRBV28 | TGTGCCAGCAGTTTATTTTCGCAGGGGGACTATGGCTACACCTTC | CASSLFSQGDYGYTF
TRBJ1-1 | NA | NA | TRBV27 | TGTGCCAGCCCGGAGCGCGCCGGAGATGGGTCAGCTTTCTTT | CASPERAGDGSAFF
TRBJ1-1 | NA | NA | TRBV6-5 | TGTGCCAGCAGTCGTCCCGGGACATCGCTCACTGAAGCTTTCTTT | CASSRPGTSLTEAFF
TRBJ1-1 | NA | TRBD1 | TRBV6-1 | TGTGCCAGCAGTGAGAGGGGACAGCAGAACACTGAAGCTTTCTTT | CASSERGQQNTEAFF
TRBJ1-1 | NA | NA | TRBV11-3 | TGTGCCAGCAGCTTGGGACAAAACACTGAAGCTTTCTTT | CASSLGQNTEAFF
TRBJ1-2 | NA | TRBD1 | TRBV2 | TGTGCCAGCCGACAGGGGGCCTATGGCTACACCTTC | CASRQGAYGYTF
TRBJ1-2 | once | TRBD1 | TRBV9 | TGTGCCAGCAGCGCCGGCAGGGGGCGAGCAGGGTTGGATGGCTACACCTTC | CASSAGRGRAGLDGYTF
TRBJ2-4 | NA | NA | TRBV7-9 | TGTGCCAGCAGCTCGGAACAGGGTTTTCAGTACTTC | CASSSEQGFQYF
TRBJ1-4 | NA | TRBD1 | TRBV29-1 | TGCAGCGTGGCGAAAGGGGGACAGCTGAATGAAAAACTGTTTTTT | CSVAKGGQLNEKLFF
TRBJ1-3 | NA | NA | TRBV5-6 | TGTGCCAGCAGCTACTACACCCCCTGGACTGGAAACACCATATATTTT | CASSYYTPWTGNTIYF
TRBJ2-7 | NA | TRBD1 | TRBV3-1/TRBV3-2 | TGTGCCAGGACAGGGGACGAGCAGTACTTC | CARTGDEQYF
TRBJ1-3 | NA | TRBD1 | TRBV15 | TGTGCCACCAGCAGAGGACAGGGCCTCGGAAACACCATATATTTT | CATSRGQGLGNTIYF
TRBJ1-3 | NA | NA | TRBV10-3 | TGTGCCATCAGTGAGAGCCAGGCGAGCTCTGGAAACACCATATATTTT | CAISESQASSGNTIYF
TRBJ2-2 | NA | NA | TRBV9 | TGTGCCAGCAGCGTAGATGAGGGGGGGCCGGGCACCGGGGAGCTGTTTTTT | CASSVDEGGPGTGELFF
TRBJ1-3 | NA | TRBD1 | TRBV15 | TGTGCCACCAGCTCGGGGACAGGCCCCTCTGGAAACACCATATATTTT | CATSSGTGPSGNTIYF
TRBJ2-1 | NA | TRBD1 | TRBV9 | TGTGCCAGCAGCGTCCGGGACAGAACCTACAATGAGCAGTTCTTC | CASSVRDRTYNEQFF
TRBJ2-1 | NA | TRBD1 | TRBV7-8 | TGTGCCAGCAGCTTAGTACAGGGGCCTTCACGAGAGCAGTTCTTC | CASSLVQGPSREQFF
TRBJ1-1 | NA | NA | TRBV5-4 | TGTGCCAGCAGCTTGGATAGTGAAGCTTTCTTT | CASSLDSEAFF
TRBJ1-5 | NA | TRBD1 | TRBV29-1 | TGCAGCGTTGTAGCTGGGGCAGGGGGAAGCAATCAGCCCCAGCATTTT | CSVVAGAGGSNQPQHF
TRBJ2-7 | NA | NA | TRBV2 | TGTGCCAGCAGTGAATGGTTTGGAAGGGGTTTCTCGTCCTACGAGCAGTACTTC | CASSEWFGRGFSSYEQYF
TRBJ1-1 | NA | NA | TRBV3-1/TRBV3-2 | TGTGCCAGCAGCCAAGCCTATCAGGGGAATTATGGAGCTTTCTTT | CASSQAYQGNYGAFF
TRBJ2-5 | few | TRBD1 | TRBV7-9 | TGTGCCAGCAGTCGTGACCGGGACAGGGGGCGCGGGGAGACCCAGTACTTC | CASSRDRDRGRGETQYF
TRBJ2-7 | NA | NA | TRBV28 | TGTGCCAGCCTTAACGATCGACAGATTCCCTACGAGCAGTACTTC | CASLNDRQIPYEQYF
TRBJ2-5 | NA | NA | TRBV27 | TGTGCCAGCAGTTTATCCGCGGCCAGGGGTGGGATTCAAGAGACCCAGTACTTC | CASSLSAARGGIQETQYF